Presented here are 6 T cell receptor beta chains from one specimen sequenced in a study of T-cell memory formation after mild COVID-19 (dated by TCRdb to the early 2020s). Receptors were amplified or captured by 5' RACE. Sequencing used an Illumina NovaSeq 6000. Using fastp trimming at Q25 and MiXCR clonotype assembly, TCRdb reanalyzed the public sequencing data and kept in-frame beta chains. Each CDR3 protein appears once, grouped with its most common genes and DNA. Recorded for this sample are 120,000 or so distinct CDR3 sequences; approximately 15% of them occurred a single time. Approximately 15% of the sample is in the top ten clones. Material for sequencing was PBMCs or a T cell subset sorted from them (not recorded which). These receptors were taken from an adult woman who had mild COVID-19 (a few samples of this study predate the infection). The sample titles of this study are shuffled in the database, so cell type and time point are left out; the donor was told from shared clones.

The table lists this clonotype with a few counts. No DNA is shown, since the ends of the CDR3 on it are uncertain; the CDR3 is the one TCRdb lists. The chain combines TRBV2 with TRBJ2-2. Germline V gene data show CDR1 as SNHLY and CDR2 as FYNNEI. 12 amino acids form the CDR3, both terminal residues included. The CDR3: CASLFGAGELFF.

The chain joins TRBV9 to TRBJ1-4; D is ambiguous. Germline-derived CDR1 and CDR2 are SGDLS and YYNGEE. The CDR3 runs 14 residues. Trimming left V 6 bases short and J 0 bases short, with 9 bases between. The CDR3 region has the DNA TGTGCCAGCAATTCGGGTGCAACTAATGAAAAACTGTTTTTT. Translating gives CASNSGATNEKLFF.

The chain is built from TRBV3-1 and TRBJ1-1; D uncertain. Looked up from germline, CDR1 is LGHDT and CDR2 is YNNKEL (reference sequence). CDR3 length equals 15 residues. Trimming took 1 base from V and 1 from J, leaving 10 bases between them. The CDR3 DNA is TGTGCCAGCAGCCAAGGCGGGCGAGCGAACACTGAAGCTTTCTTT. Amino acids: CASSQGGRANTEAFF. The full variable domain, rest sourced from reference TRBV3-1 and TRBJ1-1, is DTAVSQTPKYLVTQMGNDKSIKCEQNLGHDTMYWYKQDSKKFLKIMFSYNNKELIINETVPNRFSPKSPDKAHLNLHINSLELGDSAVYFCASSQGGRANTEAFFGQGTRLTVV.

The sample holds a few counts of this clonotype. The DNA for the CDR3 is TGTGCCACCAGTGAACGAAACAGGGTCAACGAGCAGTACTTC. Protein product: CATSERNRVNEQYF. The chain links TRBV24-1 to TRBJ2-7; D may be TRBD1 (6 bases). V gave up 4 bases and J gave up 5 bases, with 14 bases separating them. The CDR3 spans 14 residues. CDR1 and CDR2 (germline): KGHDR, SFDVKD.

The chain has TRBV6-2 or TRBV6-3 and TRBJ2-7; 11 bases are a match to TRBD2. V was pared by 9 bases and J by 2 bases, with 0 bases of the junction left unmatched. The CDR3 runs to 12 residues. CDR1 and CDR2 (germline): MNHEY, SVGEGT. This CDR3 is CASSGRAYEQYF. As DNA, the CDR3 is TGTGCCAGTAGCGGGAGGGCCTACGAGCAGTACTTC.

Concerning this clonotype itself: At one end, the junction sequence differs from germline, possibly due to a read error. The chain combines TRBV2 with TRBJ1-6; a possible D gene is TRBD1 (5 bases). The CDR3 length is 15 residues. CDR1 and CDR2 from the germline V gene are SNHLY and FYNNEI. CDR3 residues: CASSLATPGNSPIHF. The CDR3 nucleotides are TGTGCCAGCAGTCTGGCCACACCAGGGAATTCACCCATCCACTTT.